Here is one TCR beta chain with its context. Its target is not known. This entry comes from a study of CD8 T cells in ankylosing spondylitis. Preparation of TCR beta libraries was done by quantitative 5'-RACE with molecular barcodes. TCRdb reanalysed the 5' RACE reads using MiXCR and keeps one entry per CDR3 protein. The sample lists roughly 350,000 distinct CDR3 sequences; roughly 8% were seen once. Trimming removed 3 bases at V and 5 bases at J, with 13 bases between. CDR1 is SGHRS and CDR2 is YFSETQ in the germline V gene. The CDR3 has 14 residues. General study results and limits: Reportedly, matched ankylosing spondylitis synovial fluid was significantly enriched for disease-linked clones. Disease-linked clones, CD8+, were relatively rare in peripheral blood. Seven to nine highly homologous variants formed a TCR beta motif that appeared characteristic of ankylosing spondylitis blood. Some motif variants had been reported before (in reactive arthritis synovial fluid and blood).

The sample comprised blood, either unsorted or a sorted T cell fraction (not recorded which). This clonotype was sampled from a male donor with ankylosing spondylitis. The V and J genes are TRBV5-1 and TRBJ2-3; maybe TRBD1 (6 bases). CDR3 loop: CASSSEVGGDTQYF. DNA for the CDR3: TGCGCCAGCAGCTCGGAGGTAGGGGGAGATACGCAGTATTTT. Complete variable domain (other parts from reference TRBV5-1 and TRBJ2-3): KAGVTQTPRYLIKTRGQQVTLSCSPISGHRSVSWYQQTPGQGLQFLFEYFSETQRNKGNFPGRFSGRQFSNSRSEMNVSTLELGDSALYLCASSSEVGGDTQYFGPGTRLTVL.